One and the same sample provided the 17 T cell receptor beta chains below, sequenced in a study of shared clonotypes between healthy human individuals. TCRdb's table, derived via immunoSEQ multiplex PCR, lists solely in-frame clones and lacks some. The repertoire holds nearly 750,000 clones, with approximately 72% as singletons. Sequencing input: memory CD4+ T cells sorted from blood. Subset reported: CD45RA-negative fraction. The source of these receptors is a woman aged 30 to 39 in good health.

CDR3 amino acids: CSTARGQDTQYF. CDR3 bases: TGCAGCACCGCGCGGGGGCAAGATACGCAGTATTTT. The chain joins TRBV29-1 to TRBJ2-3; TRBD2 is a possible D gene (7 bases). V shed 8 bases and J shed 5 bases, with 14 bases lying between them. This CDR3 spans 12 amino acids. Per germline, CDR1 SQVTM and CDR2 ANQGSEA.

V and J are TRBV27 and TRBJ2-3, with a possible D match to TRBD1 (5 bases). The CDR3 loop spans 14 amino acids. Trimming took off 7 bases at V and 2 bases at J, with 13 bases between the two ends. Looked up from germline, CDR1 is MNHEY and CDR2 is SMNVEV (reference sequence). The CDR3 DNA sequence: TGTGCCAGCACCCAGGTGGGGCCCACAGATACGCAGTATTTT. Protein sequence: CASTQVGPTDTQYF.

The rearrangement links TRBV2 to TRBJ1-4; possibly TRBD1 for D (6 bases). This CDR3 spans 16 amino acids. Germline values: CDR1 SNHLY, CDR2 FYNNEI. Between the trimmed V and J ends, which lost 7 bases and 3 bases, there was a span of 18 bases. In DNA, the CDR3 is TGTGCCAGCACCGTACAGGGCGTTATAGCTAATGAAAAACTGTTTTTT. Translated, it gives CASTVQGVIANEKLFF.

The chain joins TRBV13 to TRBJ1-1, with D possibly TRBD1 on 6 matching bases. The V end lost 7 bases, the J end lost 5 bases, and 17 bases lay between the germline ends. The CDR3 loop spans 14 amino acids. Germline CDR1 is PRHDT and CDR2 is FYEKMQ (reference sequence). In DNA, the CDR3 is TGTGCCAGCACCCAACGGGGGGCGCGAACTGAAGCTTTCTTT. Its translation is CASTQRGARTEAFF.

Only a few counts were recorded for this clone. The V call is TRBV28, the J call TRBJ1-5, with TRBD1 matching over 7 bases. Germline-derived CDR1 and CDR2 are MDHEN and SYDVKM. CDR3 length: 14 amino acids. After removal of 5 bases from V and 5 bases from J, the junction contained 6 bases not matched to a gene. The CDR3 bases are TGTGCCAGCAGTCCACAGACAGGGCATCAGCCCCAGCATTTT. Its translation is CASSPQTGHQPQHF.

V gene TRBV5-1 combines with J gene TRBJ2-3, with D possibly called TRBD1 or TRBD2 (5 bases each). V lost 1 base, J lost 7 bases, and 19 bases lay in between. Germline V lookup: CDR1 SGHRS, CDR2 YFSETQ. This CDR3 is 16 amino acids long. The CDR3, as DNA: TGCGCCAGCAGCTTGAATACCGGGGCCCTTACGTATACGCAGTATTTT. Protein: CASSLNTGALTYTQYF.

The V and J genes are TRBV25-1 and TRBJ1-3; D is unresolved. V was cut by 1 base and J by 2 bases, with 12 bases left in between. CDR3 length: 16 amino acids. The germline gives CDR1 MGHDK, CDR2 SYGVNS. DNA for the CDR3: TGTGCCAGCAGTGAATCGAGATTGCCGGCTGGAAACACCATATATTTT. Translated: CASSESRLPAGNTIYF.

The genes are TRBV28 and TRBJ1-2; D unresolved. The V gene's germline CDR1 is MDHEN and CDR2 SYDVKM. The CDR3 length is 12 residues. The V end lost 4 bases, the J end lost 12 bases, and 15 bases lay between the germline ends. Here the CDR3 DNA reads TGTGCCAGCAGTTCGACGAGCGGGTTTGACACCTTC. Protein: CASSSTSGFDTF.

The V call is TRBV5-4, the J call TRBJ2-1, with 9 bases identical to TRBD2. Germline loops: CDR1 SGHNT, CDR2 YYREEE (reference sequence). Unmatched junction bases numbered 5, after V lost 4 bases and J lost 0 bases. This CDR3 is 16 amino acids long. In nucleotides, the CDR3 is TGTGCCAGCAGCCGTCCTAGCGGGAACTCCTACAATGAGCAGTTCTTC. It encodes CASSRPSGNSYNEQFF.

The chain uses TRBV28 and TRBJ1-5; the D is unclear. The germline V and J ends were trimmed by 2 bases and 4 bases, with 3 bases remaining between them. Germline V CDR1 and CDR2: MDHEN, SYDVKM. The CDR3 spans 12 residues. In DNA form, the CDR3 reads TGTGCCAGCAGTTTAACGAATCAGCCCCAGCATTTT. Protein sequence: CASSLTNQPQHF.

This clone occurred once. V is TRBV19 and J is TRBJ2-1; TRBD2 might be the D (5 bases). The CDR3 loop spans 14 amino acids. V was shortened by 7 bases and J by 0 bases, with 10 bases between the two germline ends. The V gene's germline CDR1 is LNHDA and CDR2 SQIVND (reference sequence). CDR3 residues: CASKLGASYNEQFF. As DNA, the CDR3 is TGTGCCAGTAAACTAGGCGCCTCCTACAATGAGCAGTTCTTC.

This clone was recorded once. The rearrangement links TRBV14 to TRBJ2-7, with TRBD2 matching over 8 bases. The CDR3 is made up of 15 amino acids. V trimming: 1 base; J trimming: 4 bases; junction bases outside the gene matches: 6. Germline CDR1 SGHDN, CDR2 FVKESK. Here the CDR3 DNA reads TGTGCCAGCAGCCAAGTAGACGGGAGGGCTTACGAGCAGTACTTC. This encodes CASSQVDGRAYEQYF.

In this sample, this clone turned up a few times. This chain uses TRBV19 with TRBJ1-4, with D perhaps matching TRBD1 (5 bases). Germline CDR1 LNHDA, CDR2 SQIVND (reference sequence). This CDR3 has 13 residues. Trimming removed 5 bases at V and 10 bases at J, with 14 bases between. The CDR3 nucleotides are TGTGCCAGTAGTTTGGGGACCGCTGGAAAACTGTTTTTT. Protein sequence: CASSLGTAGKLFF.

This clone was recorded at least ten times. This specimen includes other DNA sequences encoding the same CDR3. The chain recombines TRBV5-1 with TRBJ1-1; 7 bases are a match to TRBD1. Per the germline V gene, CDR1 is SGHRS and CDR2 is YFSETQ. The CDR3 runs to 15 residues. The trim removed 0 bases at V and 2 bases at J, leaving 4 bases unmatched. The CDR3 sequence is CASSLGDRDNTEAFF. The CDR3 DNA follows: TGCGCCAGCAGCTTGGGAGACAGGGATAACACTGAAGCTTTCTTT.

The V and J genes are TRBV25-1 and TRBJ1-1; 9 bases map to TRBD1. The CDR3 has 15 amino acids. Germline CDR1 and CDR2: MGHDK and SYGVNS. V trimming: 7 bases; J trimming: 5 bases; junction bases outside the gene matches: 11. The CDR3 DNA reads TGTGCCAGCATAGACAGGGGGTCGCGGGGAACTGAAGCTTTCTTT. It is translated as CASIDRGSRGTEAFF.

The chain employs TRBV2 and TRBJ2-5; possibly TRBD1 for D (6 bases). Germline V gene data show CDR1 as SNHLY and CDR2 as FYNNEI. V lost 7 bases to trimming and J lost 3 bases, with 12 bases between them. CDR3 length: 13 amino acids. CDR3 coding DNA: TGTGCCAGCAACGGACAGCCCGAAGAGACCCAGTACTTC. Protein sequence: CASNGQPEETQYF.

V is TRBV11-2 and J is TRBJ2-7; TRBD2 matches 8 bases. Germline CDR1 and CDR2: SGHAT and FQNNGV. The CDR3 length is 14 residues. The V segment lost 2 bases and the J segment 4 bases; nucleotides outside the gene matches: 4. DNA for the CDR3: TGTGCCAGCAGCTTACGGGAGGGCCCATACGAGCAGTACTTC. Translation gives CASSLREGPYEQYF.